This T cell receptor beta chain was sequenced for a study of T cells after yellow fever vaccination. Findings of the study overall: When the response was secondary, it was weaker but reached its peak faster, day 5 versus 15. One caveat is that FACS-sorted repertoires could contain abundant clonotypes contaminating from the bulk population. Post-booster reappearance was seen for most primary-vaccination clones (around 96% CD4, around 88% CD8).

In the case of this clonotype: Its antigen is still unknown.

TCRdb passed the 5' RACE reads through MiXCR, listing each CDR3 protein once. The table shows 300,000 or so distinct CDR3 sequences, with around 7% occurring only once. The CDR3 runs 14 residues. Trimming removed 5 bases from V and 7 bases from J, with 18 bases in between. The germline gives CDR1 SGDLS, CDR2 YYNGEE. Here the sequenced sample was PBMCs, taken roughly 46 days after the first yellow fever vaccination. This sequence joins TRBV9 and TRBJ1-2, with D possibly TRBD1 on 6 matching bases. This receptor was obtained from a man aged 18 to 30 who received the YFV17D yellow fever vaccine. CDR3: CASRDETGMGGYTF. In nucleotides, the CDR3 is TGTGCCAGCAGGGACGAAACAGGGATGGGTGGCTACACCTTC. Drawing the rest from reference TRBV9 and TRBJ1-2, the complete variable domain is DSGVTQTPKHLITATGQRVTLRCSPRSGDLSVYWYQQSLDQGLQFLIQYYNGEERAKGNILERFSAQQFPDLHSELNLSSLELGDSALYFCASRDETGMGGYTFGSGTRLTVV.